The 32 T cell receptor beta chains given below trace back to one sample, sequenced in a study of graft-versus-host responses after intestinal transplantation. The graft tissue was processed, and this released both intraepithelial and lamina propria lymphocytes. Generated by immunoSEQ multiplex PCR, the TCRdb table keeps only in-frame clones and is missing some. This table holds about 11,000 clones, 76% found once. Here the sequenced sample was ileum tissue, taken 23 days after intestinal transplant. The receptors were sampled from a human patient who received an intestinal transplant, so some T cells may come from the graft donor.

The chain has TRBV11-3 and TRBJ1-2; D may be TRBD1 (5 bases). Between the trimmed V and J ends, which lost 1 base and 6 bases, there was a span of 21 bases. CDR1 is SGHNT, CDR2 YENEEA, per germline. There are 17 residues in the CDR3. As DNA, the CDR3 is TGTGCCAGCAGCTTAGTAGGAGACCAGGGAGGTCGGAATGGCTACACCTTC. Encoded protein: CASSLVGDQGGRNGYTF.

Sample share makes this clone large. CDR3: CASSQDRGYNSGNTIYF. In nucleotides, the CDR3 is TGCGCCAGCAGCCAAGATCGAGGGTATAACTCTGGAAACACCATATATTTT. This chain joins TRBV4-1 and TRBJ1-3; no clear D gene. CDR1 and CDR2 from the germline V gene are MGHRA and YSYEKL. The V end lost 0 bases, the J end lost 0 bases, and 12 bases lay between the germline ends. The CDR3 runs 17 residues.

This chain connects TRBV7-2 to TRBJ2-1; D is uncertain. CDR3 length equals 15 residues. Trimming cost V 5 bases and J 0 bases, with 11 bases left between them. In germline, CDR1 is SGHTA, CDR2 FQGNSA. CDR3 loop: CASSIQPGSYNEQFF. The CDR3 DNA is TGTGCCAGCAGCATACAACCAGGCTCCTACAATGAGCAGTTCTTC.

V is TRBV9 and J is TRBJ2-7, with TRBD2 identical over 9 bases. This CDR3 comprises 15 residues. Trimming removed 0 bases from V and 5 bases from J; junction bases left unmatched: 6. Germline CDR1 and CDR2: SGDLS and YYNGEE. The CDR3 sequence is CASSVGAGGANEQYF. CDR3 DNA: TGTGCCAGCAGCGTAGGGGCGGGAGGGGCCAACGAGCAGTACTTC.

The chain is built from TRBV27 and TRBJ1-5; a possible D gene is TRBD1 (5 bases). Trimming took 4 bases from V and 0 from J, leaving 7 bases between them. CDR1 MNHEY and CDR2 SMNVEV come from the germline V gene (reference sequence). The CDR3 covers 14 residues. The CDR3 spells CASSYGGSNQPQHF. CDR3 nucleotides: TGTGCCAGCAGTTACGGGGGTAGCAATCAGCCCCAGCATTTT.

The V and J genes are TRBV28 and TRBJ1-5; D not resolved. Trimming cost V 6 bases and J 7 bases, with 10 bases left between them. CDR1 and CDR2 (germline): MDHEN, SYDVKM. This CDR3 contains 12 residues. The CDR3 DNA reads as TGTGCCAGCAGCCATACAGTCCAGCCCCAGCATTTT. It is translated as CASSHTVQPQHF. Variable domain in full (rest from reference TRBV28 and TRBJ1-5): DVKVTQSSRYLVKRTGEKVFLECVQDMDHENMFWYRQDPGLGLRLIYFSYDVKMKEKGDIPEGYSVSREKKERFSLILESASTNQTSMYLCASSHTVQPQHFGDGTRLSIL.

The chain carries TRBV11-3 and TRBJ2-7; no clear D gene. The CDR3 sequence is 12 residues long. V lost 1 base and J lost 4, with 5 bases in between. From germline, CDR1 is SGHNT and CDR2 YENEEA. Here the CDR3 DNA reads TGTGCCAGCAGCTTAGGTAAATACGAGCAGTACTTC. As protein: CASSLGKYEQYF. Complete variable domain (other parts from reference TRBV11-3 and TRBJ2-7): EAGVVQSPRYKIIEKKQPVAFWCNPISGHNTLYWYLQNLGQGPELLIRYENEEAVDDSQLPKDRFSAERLKGVDSTLKIQPAELGDSAVYLCASSLGKYEQYFGPGTRLTVT.

The chain recombines TRBV2 with TRBJ2-7, with D possibly being TRBD1 (6 bases). With 4 bases removed from V and 6 bases from J, the gap between germline ends came to 19 bases. CDR3 length equals 15 residues. Per the germline V gene, CDR1 is SNHLY and CDR2 is FYNNEI. The CDR3 coding sequence is TGTGCCAGCAGTGCCTCGGTGCCAGGGGCCGGCGAGCAGTACTTC. This gives the protein CASSASVPGAGEQYF.

The chain combines TRBV7-9 with TRBJ2-3, with TRBD2 as a possible D gene (6 bases). This CDR3 has 14 amino acids. The V and J ends lost 3 bases and 3 bases respectively, with 10 bases between them. Per the germline V gene, CDR1 is SEHNR and CDR2 is FQNEAQ (reference sequence). DNA for the CDR3: TGTGCCAGCAGCTTTTACGGGAGAACAGATACGCAGTATTTT. This gives the protein CASSFYGRTDTQYF.

Regarding this clone: At one of its ends the junction is not consistent with the germline gene, which may arise from a read error. This chain joins TRBV28 and TRBJ2-5, with 7 bases lining up with TRBD1. Germline assignment: CDR1 MDHEN and CDR2 SYDVKM. This CDR3 is built from 15 residues. Here the CDR3 DNA reads TGTGCCAGCAGTTTATTGGTGGGACAGCAAGAGACCCAGCACTTC. It translates to CASSLLVGQQETQHF.

This sequence joins TRBV6-1 and TRBJ2-7, with 9 bases that match TRBD2. Trimming at V came to 3 bases and at J to 1 base, leaving 10 bases not matched to a gene. In germline, CDR1 is MNHNS, CDR2 SASEGT. The CDR3 runs to 17 residues. The CDR3 DNA follows: TGTGCCAGCAGTGACACCCTAGCGGGATTAAAATCCTACGAGCAGTACTTC. Protein: CASSDTLAGLKSYEQYF.

This rearrangement joins TRBV4-1 to TRBJ2-3; D ambiguous. Looked up from germline, CDR1 is MGHRA and CDR2 is YSYEKL. Trimming left V 2 bases short and J 2 bases short, with 8 bases between. The CDR3 extends over 14 amino acids. The CDR3 sequence is CASSQNRDTDTQYF. The CDR3 coding sequence is TGCGCCAGCAGCCAAAATAGGGACACAGATACGCAGTATTTT.

This chain links TRBV27 with TRBJ2-2, with D unresolved. In germline, CDR1 is MNHEY, CDR2 SMNVEV (reference sequence). The CDR3 contains 17 residues. The V gene lost 7 bases and the J gene lost 1 base, with 19 bases spanning the gap. Here the CDR3 reads CASTTSGVPLNTGELFF. The CDR3, as DNA: TGTGCCAGCACTACTTCGGGCGTCCCTTTGAACACCGGGGAGCTGTTTTTT.

The chain couples TRBV10-1 to TRBJ2-5; the match to TRBD1 covers 10 bases. V shed 0 bases and J 5 bases; nucleotides not matched to a gene: 3. The CDR3 is 15 amino acids. Germline V gene sequence: CDR1 WNHNN, CDR2 SYGVQD (reference sequence). The CDR3 DNA follows: TGCGCCAGCAGTGAGTCGGGACAGGGGATGGAGACCCAGTACTTC. Amino acid sequence: CASSESGQGMETQYF.

The chain joins TRBV5-1 to TRBJ2-6; 9 positions match TRBD1. Looked up from germline, CDR1 is SGHRS and CDR2 is YFSETQ. The CDR3 has 18 residues. Germline trimming cut 5 bases from V and 0 bases from J; bases unmatched to any gene: 9. The CDR3 DNA is TGCGCCAGCAGTTCGGGACAGGGCCCTCTCTCTGGGGCCAACGTCCTGACTTTC. Residues: CASSSGQGPLSGANVLTF.

This chain connects TRBV21-1 to TRBJ2-5. TRBV21-1 is labeled a pseudogene. This CDR3 region has 13 residues. The CDR3 protein is CASRKRAQETQYF. CDR3 DNA: TGTGCCAGCAGAAAAAGGGCCCAAGAGACCCAGTACTTC.

The rearrangement links TRBV5-1 to TRBJ2-5; D unclear. Germline CDR1 is SGHRS and CDR2 is YFSETQ. The germline V and J ends were trimmed by 0 bases and 4 bases, with 10 bases remaining between them. The CDR3 has 14 residues. The DNA of the CDR3 is TGCGCCAGCAGCTTGGGGCTAGTCCGAGAGACCCAGTACTTC. Its translation: CASSLGLVRETQYF. Combining the CDR3 with reference TRBV5-1 and TRBJ2-5 gives the whole variable domain KAGVTQTPRYLIKTRGQQVTLSCSPISGHRSVSWYQQTPGQGLQFLFEYFSETQRNKGNFPGRFSGRQFSNSRSEMNVSTLELGDSALYLCASSLGLVRETQYFGPGTRLLVL.

V is TRBV11-2 and J is TRBJ2-1, with TRBD2 identical over 7 bases. Germline V lookup: CDR1 SGHAT, CDR2 FQNNGV. The CDR3 consists of 13 residues. As DNA, the CDR3 is TGTGCGACCGCGGGGGAAGCCTACAATGAGCAGTTCTTC. This sequence encodes CATAGEAYNEQFF.

This clone was recorded only once. The chain couples TRBV19 to TRBJ1-5; the match to TRBD1 covers 8 bases. V dropped 6 bases and J dropped 6; count of bases not matched to a gene: 13. Germline loops: CDR1 LNHDA, CDR2 SQIVND (reference sequence). The CDR3 loop spans 16 amino acids. CDR3 DNA: TGTGCCAGTAGAAATCCGGGACAGGCCTTCGGTCAGCCCCAGCATTTT. Its translation is CASRNPGQAFGQPQHF. Looking up the rest from reference TRBV19 and TRBJ1-5 gives the full variable domain: DGGITQSPKYLFRKEGQNVTLSCEQNLNHDAMYWYRQDPGQGLRLIYYSQIVNDFQKGDIAEGYSVSREKKESFPLTVTSAQKNPTAFYLCASRNPGQAFGQPQHFGDGTRLSIL.

This clone has only one observation. The junction does not match germline at one end; this may be a read error. The sample holds other DNA sequences that translate to the same CDR3. This rearrangement joins TRBV7-9 to TRBJ2-1; 8 nucleotides match TRBD2. The CDR3 is 15 amino acids. The V gene's germline CDR1 is SEHNR and CDR2 FQNEAQ (reference sequence). The CDR3 loop is CASSPSGSSYNEQFF. CDR3 DNA sequence: TGCGCCAGCAGCCCGAGCGGGAGCTCCTACAATGAGCAGTTCTTC. The variable domain in full, with the rest retrieved from reference TRBV7-9 and TRBJ2-1, is DTGVSQNPRHKITKRGQNVTFRCDPISEHNRLYWYRQTLGQGPEFLTYFQNEAQLEKSRLLSDRFSAERPKGSFSTLEIQRTEQGDSAMYLCASSPSGSSYNEQFFGPGTRLTVL.

The CDR3 DNA sequence: TGTGCCAGCAGCTGGAGGGGCACAGATACGCAGTATTTT. Encoded protein: CASSWRGTDTQYF. V gene TRBV5-6 combines with J gene TRBJ2-3; D is perhaps TRBD2 (6 bases). With 3 bases removed from V and 1 base from J, the gap between germline ends came to 6 bases. The CDR3 totals 13 residues. Per germline, CDR1 SGHDT and CDR2 YYEEEE. Based on the CDR3 plus reference TRBV5-6 and TRBJ2-3, the full variable domain is DAGVTQSPTHLIKTRGQQVTLRCSPKSGHDTVSWYQQALGQGPQFIFQYYEEEERQRGNFPDRFSGHQFPNYSSELNVNALLLGDSALYLCASSWRGTDTQYFGPGTRLTVL.

V usage is TRBV18 and J usage is TRBJ1-5; TRBD1 agrees at 7 bases. The CDR3 sequence is 14 residues long. Germline CDR1 KGHSH, CDR2 LQKENI. Trimming removed 3 bases from V and 7 bases from J; junction bases left unmatched: 6. The CDR3 reads CASSPYRGIQPQHF. The CDR3 region has the DNA TGTGCCAGCTCACCTTACAGGGGTATACAGCCCCAGCATTTT.

The chain employs TRBV5-4 and TRBJ1-1; no reliable D call. V was clipped by 4 bases and J by 0 bases, with 1 base between them. CDR3 size: 11 residues. CDR1 SGHNT and CDR2 YYREEE come from the germline V gene (reference sequence). In DNA form, the CDR3 reads TGTGCCAGCAGCCTGAACACTGAAGCTTTCTTT. This translates into CASSLNTEAFF.

V gene TRBV4-3 combines with J gene TRBJ2-7; no clear D gene. CDR3 length: 13 amino acids. Per the germline V gene, CDR1 is LGHNA and CDR2 is YSLEER. Trimming left V 5 bases short and J 3 bases short, with 11 bases between. The CDR3 DNA sequence: TGCGCCAGCAGCAGTCTGATTTACTACGAGCAGTACTTC. Translated: CASSSLIYYEQYF.

The chain recombines TRBV9 with TRBJ2-3, with 11 bases matching TRBD2. Unmatched junction bases numbered 8, after V lost 6 bases and J lost 5 bases. There are 15 residues in the CDR3. The germline CDR1 and CDR2 sequences are SGDLS and YYNGEE. The CDR3 DNA follows: TGTGCCAGCACCGATAGCGGGAGGGTTGGAGATACGCAGTATTTT. Encoded protein: CASTDSGRVGDTQYF.

The V gene is TRBV29-1, the J gene TRBJ2-7, with D perhaps matching TRBD1 (6 bases). This CDR3 spans 14 amino acids. Germline CDR1 and CDR2: SQVTM and ANQGSEA. Between the trimmed V and J ends, which lost 0 bases and 3 bases, there was a span of 12 bases. The CDR3 spells CSVEEGQGYYEQYF. CDR3 nucleotides: TGCAGCGTTGAAGAGGGACAAGGCTACTACGAGCAGTACTTC.

This clone was seen a single time. The chain combines TRBV29-1 with TRBJ2-7, with 8 bases matching TRBD2. The CDR3 totals 15 residues. CDR1 and CDR2 (germline): SQVTM, ANQGSEA. J lost 1 base, V lost 4 bases, and 9 bases had no gene match. CDR3 coding DNA: TGCAGCGTTGTATTCCTAGCGGGCCCTTCCTACGAGCAGTACTTC. Its translation is CSVVFLAGPSYEQYF.

The V and J genes are TRBV5-4 and TRBJ2-7; the D gene could be TRBD1 or TRBD2 (5 bases each). V dropped 0 bases and J dropped 2 bases, with 15 bases sitting between them. The CDR3 is made up of 16 amino acids. Germline-derived CDR1 and CDR2 are SGHNT and YYREEE (reference sequence). In DNA form, the CDR3 reads TGTGCCAGCAGCTTGGACCCCGGGACGACCCCCTACGAGCAGTACTTC. The encoded protein is CASSLDPGTTPYEQYF.

This clone is a singleton in its sample. The chain has TRBV7-9 and TRBJ2-1, with no clear D. CDR1 SEHNR and CDR2 FQNEAQ come from the germline V gene (reference sequence). Trimming stripped 0 bases from V and 10 bases from J, with 4 bases between. This CDR3 spans 11 amino acids. The CDR3 sequence is CASSLADEQFF. CDR3 bases: TGTGCCAGCAGCTTAGCGGACGAGCAGTTCTTC.

The CDR3 is CASSPWTVQETQYF. The CDR3 DNA reads TGTGCCAGCAGCCCATGGACTGTACAAGAGACCCAGTACTTC. The chain links TRBV7-3 to TRBJ2-5, with D possibly being TRBD2 (5 bases). Germline assignment: CDR1 SGHTA and CDR2 FQGTGA. V was pared by 5 bases and J by 2 bases, with 12 bases between. This CDR3 spans 14 amino acids.

The chain uses TRBV6-5 and TRBJ1-5, with D perhaps matching TRBD1 (6 bases). Germline lookup yields CDR1 MNHEY and CDR2 SVGAGI. Trimming took 6 bases from V and 4 from J, leaving 10 bases between them. The CDR3 has 13 amino acids. Here the CDR3 reads CASSRTENQPQHF. In DNA, the CDR3 is TGTGCCAGCAGCCGGACAGAAAATCAGCCCCAGCATTTT.

V gene TRBV7-3 combines with J gene TRBJ2-7; D uncertain. V lost 2 bases and J lost 3, with 8 bases in between. The CDR3 has 13 residues. The germline gives CDR1 SGHTA, CDR2 FQGTGA. CDR3: CASSLGPHYEQYF. The CDR3 region has the DNA TGTGCCAGCAGCTTAGGCCCGCACTACGAGCAGTACTTC.